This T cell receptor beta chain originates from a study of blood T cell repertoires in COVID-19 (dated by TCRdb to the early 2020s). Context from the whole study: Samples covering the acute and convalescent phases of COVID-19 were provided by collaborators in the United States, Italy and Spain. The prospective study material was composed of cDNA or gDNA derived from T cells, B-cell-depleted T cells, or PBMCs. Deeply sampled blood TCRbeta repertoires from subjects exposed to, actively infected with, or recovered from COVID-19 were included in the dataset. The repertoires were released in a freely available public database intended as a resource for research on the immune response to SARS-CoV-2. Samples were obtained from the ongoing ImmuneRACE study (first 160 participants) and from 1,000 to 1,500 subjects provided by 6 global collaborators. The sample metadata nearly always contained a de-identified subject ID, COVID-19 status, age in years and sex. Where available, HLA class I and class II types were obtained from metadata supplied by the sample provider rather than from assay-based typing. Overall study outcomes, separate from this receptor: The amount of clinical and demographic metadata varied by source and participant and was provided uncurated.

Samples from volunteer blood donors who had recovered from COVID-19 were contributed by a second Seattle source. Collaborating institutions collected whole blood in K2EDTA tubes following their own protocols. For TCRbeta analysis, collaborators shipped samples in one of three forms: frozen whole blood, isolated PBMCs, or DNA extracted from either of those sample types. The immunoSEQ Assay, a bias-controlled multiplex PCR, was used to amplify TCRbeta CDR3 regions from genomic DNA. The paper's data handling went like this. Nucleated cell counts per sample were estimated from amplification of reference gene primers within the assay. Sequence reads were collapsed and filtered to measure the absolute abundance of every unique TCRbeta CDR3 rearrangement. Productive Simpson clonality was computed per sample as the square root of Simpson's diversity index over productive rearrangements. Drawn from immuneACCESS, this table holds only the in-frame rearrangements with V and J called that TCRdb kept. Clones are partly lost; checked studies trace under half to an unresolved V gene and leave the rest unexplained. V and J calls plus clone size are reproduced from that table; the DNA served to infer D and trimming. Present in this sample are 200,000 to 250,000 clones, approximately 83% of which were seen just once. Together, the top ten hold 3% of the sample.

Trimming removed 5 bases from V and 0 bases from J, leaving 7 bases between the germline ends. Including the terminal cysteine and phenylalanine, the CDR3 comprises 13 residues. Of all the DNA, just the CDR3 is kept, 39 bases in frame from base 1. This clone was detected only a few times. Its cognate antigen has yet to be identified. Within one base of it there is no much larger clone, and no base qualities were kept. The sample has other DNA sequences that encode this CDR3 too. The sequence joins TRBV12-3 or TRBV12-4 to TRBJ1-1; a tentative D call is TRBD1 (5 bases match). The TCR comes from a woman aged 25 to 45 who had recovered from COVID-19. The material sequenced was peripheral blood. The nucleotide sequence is TGTGCCAGCAGTGCGACAGTGAACACTGAAGCTTTCTTT. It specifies CASSATVNTEAFF.